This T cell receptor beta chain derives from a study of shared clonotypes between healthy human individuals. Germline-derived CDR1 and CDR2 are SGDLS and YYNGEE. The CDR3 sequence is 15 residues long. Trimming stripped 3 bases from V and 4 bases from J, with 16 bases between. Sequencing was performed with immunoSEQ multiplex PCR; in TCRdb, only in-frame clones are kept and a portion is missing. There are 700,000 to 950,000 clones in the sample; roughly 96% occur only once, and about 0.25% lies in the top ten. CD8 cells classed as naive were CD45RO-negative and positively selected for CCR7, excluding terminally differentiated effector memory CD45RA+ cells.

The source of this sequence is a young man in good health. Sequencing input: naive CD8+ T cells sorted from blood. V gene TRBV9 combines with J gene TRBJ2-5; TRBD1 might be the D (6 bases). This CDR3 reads CASSGGPGVLETQYF. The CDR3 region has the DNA TGTGCCAGCAGCGGCGGGCCAGGGGTTTTAGAGACCCAGTACTTC.